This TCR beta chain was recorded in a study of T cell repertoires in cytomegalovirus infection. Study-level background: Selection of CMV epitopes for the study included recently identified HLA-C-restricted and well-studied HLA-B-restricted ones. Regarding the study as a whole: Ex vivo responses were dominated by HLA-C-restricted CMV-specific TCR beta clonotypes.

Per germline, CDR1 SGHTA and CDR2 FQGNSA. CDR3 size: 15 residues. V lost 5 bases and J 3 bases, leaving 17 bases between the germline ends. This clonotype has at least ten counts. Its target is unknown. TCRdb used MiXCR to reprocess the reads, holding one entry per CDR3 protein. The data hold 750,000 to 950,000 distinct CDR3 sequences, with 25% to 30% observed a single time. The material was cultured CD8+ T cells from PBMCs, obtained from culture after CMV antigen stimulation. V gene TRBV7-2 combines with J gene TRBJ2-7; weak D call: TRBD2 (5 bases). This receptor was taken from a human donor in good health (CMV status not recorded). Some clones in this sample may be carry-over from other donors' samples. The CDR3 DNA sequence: TGTGCCAGCAGCCTACCGGAGCGGTCTTACTACGAGCAGTACTTC. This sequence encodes CASSLPERSYYEQYF.